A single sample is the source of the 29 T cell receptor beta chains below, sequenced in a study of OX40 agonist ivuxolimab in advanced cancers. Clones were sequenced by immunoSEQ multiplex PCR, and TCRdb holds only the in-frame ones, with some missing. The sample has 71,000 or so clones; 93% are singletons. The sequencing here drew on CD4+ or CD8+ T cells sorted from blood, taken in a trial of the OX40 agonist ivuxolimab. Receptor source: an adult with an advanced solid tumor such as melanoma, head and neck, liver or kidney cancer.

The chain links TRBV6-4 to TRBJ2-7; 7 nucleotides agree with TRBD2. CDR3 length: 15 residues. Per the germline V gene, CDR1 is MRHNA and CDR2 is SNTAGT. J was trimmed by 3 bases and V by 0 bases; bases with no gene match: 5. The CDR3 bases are TGTGCCAGCAGTGACTCTCTAGCGGTATGCTACGAGCAGTACTTC. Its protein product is CASSDSLAVCYEQYF.

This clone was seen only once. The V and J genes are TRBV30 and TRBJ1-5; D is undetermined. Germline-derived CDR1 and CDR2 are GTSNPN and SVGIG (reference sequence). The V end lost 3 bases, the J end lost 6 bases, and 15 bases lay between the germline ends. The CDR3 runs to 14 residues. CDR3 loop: CAWSTVGHAQPQHF. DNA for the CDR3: TGTGCCTGGAGCACGGTAGGGCACGCTCAGCCCCAGCATTTT.

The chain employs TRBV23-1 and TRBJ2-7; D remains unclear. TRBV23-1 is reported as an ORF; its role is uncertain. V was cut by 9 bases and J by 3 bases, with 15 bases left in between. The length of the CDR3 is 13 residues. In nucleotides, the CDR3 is TGCGCCAGAGGCCCCTGGCTCCGCTACGAGCAGTACTTC. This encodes CARGPWLRYEQYF.

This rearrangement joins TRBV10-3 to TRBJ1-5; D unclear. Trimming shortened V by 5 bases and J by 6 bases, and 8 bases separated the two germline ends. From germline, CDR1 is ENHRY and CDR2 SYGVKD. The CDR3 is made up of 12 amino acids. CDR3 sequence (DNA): TGTGCCATCAGTACATCAGGTCAGCCCCAGCATTTT. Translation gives CAISTSGQPQHF.

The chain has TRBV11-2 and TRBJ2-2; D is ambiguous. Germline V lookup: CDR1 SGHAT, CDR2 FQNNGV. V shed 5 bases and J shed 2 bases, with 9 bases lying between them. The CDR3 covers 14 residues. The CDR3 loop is CASSHPRNTGELFF. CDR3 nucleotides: TGTGCCAGCAGCCATCCCCGAAACACCGGGGAGCTGTTTTTT.

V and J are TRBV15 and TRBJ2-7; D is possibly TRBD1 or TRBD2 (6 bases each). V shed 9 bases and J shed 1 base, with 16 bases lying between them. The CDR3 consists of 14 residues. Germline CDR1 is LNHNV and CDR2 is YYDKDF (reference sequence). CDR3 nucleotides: TGTGCCACAAAGCCTAGGGGGGCTTCCTACGAGCAGTACTTC. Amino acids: CATKPRGASYEQYF.

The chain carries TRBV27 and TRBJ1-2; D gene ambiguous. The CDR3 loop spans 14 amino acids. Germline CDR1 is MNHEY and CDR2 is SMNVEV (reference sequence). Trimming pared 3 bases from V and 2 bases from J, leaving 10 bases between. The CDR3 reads CASSFGGGNYGYTF. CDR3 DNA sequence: TGTGCCAGCAGTTTTGGAGGCGGAAACTATGGCTACACCTTC.

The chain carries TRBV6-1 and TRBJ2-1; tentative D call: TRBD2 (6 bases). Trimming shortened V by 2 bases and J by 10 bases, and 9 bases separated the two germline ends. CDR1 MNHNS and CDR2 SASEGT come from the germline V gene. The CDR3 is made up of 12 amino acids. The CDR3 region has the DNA TGTGCCAGCAGTGAAAGGCTAGCGGAGCAGTTCTTC. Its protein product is CASSERLAEQFF.

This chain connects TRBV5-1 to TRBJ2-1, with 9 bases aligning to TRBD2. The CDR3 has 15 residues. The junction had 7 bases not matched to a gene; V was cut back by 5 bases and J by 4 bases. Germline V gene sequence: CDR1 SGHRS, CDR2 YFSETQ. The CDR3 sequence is CASSFSGSTYNEQFF. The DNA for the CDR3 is TGCGCCAGCAGTTTTAGCGGGAGCACGTACAATGAGCAGTTCTTC.

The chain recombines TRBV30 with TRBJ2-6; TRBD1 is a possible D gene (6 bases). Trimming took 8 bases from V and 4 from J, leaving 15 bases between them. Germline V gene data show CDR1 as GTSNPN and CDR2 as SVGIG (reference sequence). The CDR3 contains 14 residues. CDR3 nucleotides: TGTGCCAGTTCCAGGGGCGCGGGGGCCAACGTCCTGACTTTC. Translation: CASSRGAGANVLTF.

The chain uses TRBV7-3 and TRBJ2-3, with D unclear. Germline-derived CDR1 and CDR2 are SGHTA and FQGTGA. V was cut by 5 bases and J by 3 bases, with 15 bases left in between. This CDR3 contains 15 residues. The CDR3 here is CASSPSPRPTDTQYF. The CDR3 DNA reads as TGTGCCAGCAGCCCCTCCCCCCGGCCTACAGATACGCAGTATTTT.

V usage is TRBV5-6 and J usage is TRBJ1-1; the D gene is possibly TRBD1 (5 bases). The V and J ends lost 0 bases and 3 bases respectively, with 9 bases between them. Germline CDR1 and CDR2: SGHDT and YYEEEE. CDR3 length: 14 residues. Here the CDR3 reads CASSLAGGDTEAFF. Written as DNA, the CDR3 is TGTGCCAGCAGCTTGGCGGGGGGAGACACTGAAGCTTTCTTT.

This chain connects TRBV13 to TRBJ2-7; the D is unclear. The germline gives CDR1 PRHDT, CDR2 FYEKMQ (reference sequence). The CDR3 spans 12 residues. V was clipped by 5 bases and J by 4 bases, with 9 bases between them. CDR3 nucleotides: TGTGCCAGCAGCCCCGTGAGGTACGAGCAGTACTTC. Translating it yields CASSPVRYEQYF. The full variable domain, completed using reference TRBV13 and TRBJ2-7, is AAGVIQSPRHLIKEKRETATLKCYPIPRHDTVYWYQQGPGQDPQFLISFYEKMQSDKGSIPDRFSAQQFSDYHSELNMSSLELGDSALYFCASSPVRYEQYFGPGTRLTVT.

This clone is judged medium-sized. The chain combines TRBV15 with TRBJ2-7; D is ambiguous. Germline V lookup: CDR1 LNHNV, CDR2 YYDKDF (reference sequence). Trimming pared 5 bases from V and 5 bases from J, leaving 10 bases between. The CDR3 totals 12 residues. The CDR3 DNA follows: TGTGCCACCAGCCCTGCCGGAAACGAGCAGTACTTC. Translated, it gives CATSPAGNEQYF. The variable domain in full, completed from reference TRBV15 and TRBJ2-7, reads DAMVIQNPRYQVTQFGKPVTLSCSQTLNHNVMYWYQQKSSQAPKLLFHYYDKDFNNEADTPDNFQSRRPNTSFCFLDIRSPGLGDTAMYLCATSPAGNEQYFGPGTRLTVT.

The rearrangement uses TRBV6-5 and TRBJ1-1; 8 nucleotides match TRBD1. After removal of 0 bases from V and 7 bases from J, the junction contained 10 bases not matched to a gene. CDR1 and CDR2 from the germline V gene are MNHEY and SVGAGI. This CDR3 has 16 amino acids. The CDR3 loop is CASSYSRTGTGDEAFF. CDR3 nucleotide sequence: TGTGCCAGCAGTTACTCCCGGACAGGGACGGGGGATGAAGCTTTCTTT.

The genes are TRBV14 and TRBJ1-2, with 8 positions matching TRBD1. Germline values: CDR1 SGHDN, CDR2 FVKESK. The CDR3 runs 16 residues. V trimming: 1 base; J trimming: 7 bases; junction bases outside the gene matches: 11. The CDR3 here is CASSQGVRGRIGGYTF. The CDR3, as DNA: TGTGCCAGCAGCCAAGGAGTCAGGGGGCGCATCGGTGGCTACACCTTC. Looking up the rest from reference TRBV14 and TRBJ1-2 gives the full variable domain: EAGVTQFPSHSVIEKGQTVTLRCDPISGHDNLYWYRRVMGKEIKFLLHFVKESKQDESGMPNNRFLAERTGGTYSTLKVQPAELEDSGVYFCASSQGVRGRIGGYTFGSGTRLTVV.

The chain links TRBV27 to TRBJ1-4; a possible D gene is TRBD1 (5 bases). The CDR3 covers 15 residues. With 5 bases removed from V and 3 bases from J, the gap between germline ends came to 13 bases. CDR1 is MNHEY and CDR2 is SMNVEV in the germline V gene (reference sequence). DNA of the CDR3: TGTGCCAGCAGTCGGTTTCAGGGTCCTAATGAAAAACTGTTTTTT. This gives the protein CASSRFQGPNEKLFF.

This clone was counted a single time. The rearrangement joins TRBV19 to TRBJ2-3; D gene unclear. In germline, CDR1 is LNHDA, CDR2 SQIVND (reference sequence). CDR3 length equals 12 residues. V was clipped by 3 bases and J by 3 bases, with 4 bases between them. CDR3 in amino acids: CASSMGTDTQYF. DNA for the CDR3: TGTGCCAGTAGTATGGGGACAGATACGCAGTATTTT.

Written as DNA, the CDR3 is TGCGCCAGCACCGAGGGCGGCACAGGGCAGGGCTACACCTTC. Translated: CASTEGGTGQGYTF. The chain uses TRBV10-2 and TRBJ1-2, with a tentative D call TRBD1 (6 bases). V was cut by 7 bases and J by 8 bases, with 20 bases left in between. The CDR3 covers 14 residues. Germline values: CDR1 WSHSY, CDR2 SAAADI.

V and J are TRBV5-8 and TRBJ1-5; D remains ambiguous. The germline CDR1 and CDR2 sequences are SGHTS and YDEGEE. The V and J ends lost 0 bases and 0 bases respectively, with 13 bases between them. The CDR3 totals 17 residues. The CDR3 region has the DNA TGTGCCAGCAGCTTGGAGAGTTTGATACATAGCAATCAGCCCCAGCATTTT. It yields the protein CASSLESLIHSNQPQHF.

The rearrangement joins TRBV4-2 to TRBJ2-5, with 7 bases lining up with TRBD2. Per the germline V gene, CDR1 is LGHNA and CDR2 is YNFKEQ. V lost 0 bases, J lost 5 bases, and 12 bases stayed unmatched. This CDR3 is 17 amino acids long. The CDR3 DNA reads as TGTGCCAGCAGCCAAGAAACGAGGGGTAGCGGGTCCGAGACCCAGTACTTC. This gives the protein CASSQETRGSGSETQYF.

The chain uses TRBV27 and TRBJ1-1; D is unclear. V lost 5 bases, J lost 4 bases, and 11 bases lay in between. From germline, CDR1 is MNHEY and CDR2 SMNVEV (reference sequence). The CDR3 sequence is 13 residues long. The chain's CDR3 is CASSRDGPTEAFF. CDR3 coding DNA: TGTGCCAGCAGTCGTGACGGGCCCACTGAAGCTTTCTTT.

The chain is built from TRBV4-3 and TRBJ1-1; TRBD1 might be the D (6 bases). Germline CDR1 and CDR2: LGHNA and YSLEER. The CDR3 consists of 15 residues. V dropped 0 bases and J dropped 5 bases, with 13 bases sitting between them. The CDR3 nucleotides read TGCGCCAGCAGCCAAGATTGGGGGCGTAGGACTGAAGCTTTCTTT. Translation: CASSQDWGRRTEAFF.

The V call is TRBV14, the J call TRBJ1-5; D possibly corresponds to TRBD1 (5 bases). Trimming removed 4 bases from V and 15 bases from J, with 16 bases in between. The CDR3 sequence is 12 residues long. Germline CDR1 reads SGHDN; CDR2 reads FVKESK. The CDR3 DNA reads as TGTGCCAGCAGCCGGGACGGCCGGGAGGTGCATTTT. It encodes CASSRDGREVHF. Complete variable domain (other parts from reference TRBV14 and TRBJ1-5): EAGVTQFPSHSVIEKGQTVTLRCDPISGHDNLYWYRRVMGKEIKFLLHFVKESKQDESGMPNNRFLAERTGGTYSTLKVQPAELEDSGVYFCASSRDGREVHFGDGTRLSIL.

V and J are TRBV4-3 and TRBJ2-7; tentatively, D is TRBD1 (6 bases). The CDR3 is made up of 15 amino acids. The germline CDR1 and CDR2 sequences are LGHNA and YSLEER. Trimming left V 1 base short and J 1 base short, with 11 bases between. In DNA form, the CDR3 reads TGCGCCAGCAGCCAAGCAATACAGGGATCCTACGAGCAGTACTTC. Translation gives CASSQAIQGSYEQYF.

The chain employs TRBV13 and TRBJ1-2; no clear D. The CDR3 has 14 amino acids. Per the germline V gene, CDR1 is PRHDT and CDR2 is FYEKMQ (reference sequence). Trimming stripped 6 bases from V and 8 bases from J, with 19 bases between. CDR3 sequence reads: CASSLSEFSGGYTF. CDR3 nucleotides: TGTGCCAGCAGTCTTAGCGAGTTTTCCGGAGGCTACACCTTC.

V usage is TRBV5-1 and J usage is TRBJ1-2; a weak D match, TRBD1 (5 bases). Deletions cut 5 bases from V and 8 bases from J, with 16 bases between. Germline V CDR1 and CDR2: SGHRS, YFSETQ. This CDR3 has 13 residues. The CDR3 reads CASSQATALGYTF. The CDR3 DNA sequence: TGCGCCAGCAGTCAGGCGACAGCTCTCGGCTACACCTTC.

This chain's CDR3 is CASDPGAASYNEQFF. The CDR3 bases are TGTGCCAGCGACCCGGGGGCGGCCTCCTACAATGAGCAGTTCTTC. The chain joins TRBV27 to TRBJ2-1; D assignment may be TRBD1 or TRBD2 (6 bases each). Trimming took 8 bases from V and 0 from J, leaving 14 bases between them. Per the germline V gene, CDR1 is MNHEY and CDR2 is SMNVEV (reference sequence). The CDR3 has 15 residues.

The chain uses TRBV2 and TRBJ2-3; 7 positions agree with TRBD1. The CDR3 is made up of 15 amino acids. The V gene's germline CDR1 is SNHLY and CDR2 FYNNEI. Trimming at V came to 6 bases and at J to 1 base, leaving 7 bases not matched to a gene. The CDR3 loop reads CASRTGYFGTDTQYF. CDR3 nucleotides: TGTGCCAGCAGGACAGGGTATTTCGGCACAGATACGCAGTATTTT.